This TCR beta chain comes out of a study of control samples from healthy donors and cancer patients. This table comes from immunoSEQ multiplex PCR, and its TCRdb copy is limited to in-frame clones, with some not included. The sample has about 130,000 clones, 70% to 90% seen once. CDR1 and CDR2 (germline): SGHRS, YFSETQ. V was pared by 0 bases and J by 7 bases, with 6 bases of the junction left unmatched. The CDR3 totals 16 residues. The J gene is TRBJ2-3, the V gene TRBV5-1, with 12 bases identical to TRBD1. The sequence came from a man aged 45-65 years in good health. Sequencing was done on a sample of blood. CDR3 sequence: CASSLDQGQGANTQYF. The CDR3 DNA is TGCGCCAGCAGCTTGGATCAGGGACAGGGGGCAAATACGCAGTATTTT. The whole variable domain, filled in from reference TRBV5-1 and TRBJ2-3, reads KAGVTQTPRYLIKTRGQQVTLSCSPISGHRSVSWYQQTPGQGLQFLFEYFSETQRNKGNFPGRFSGRQFSNSRSEMNVSTLELGDSALYLCASSLDQGQGANTQYFGPGTRLTVL.